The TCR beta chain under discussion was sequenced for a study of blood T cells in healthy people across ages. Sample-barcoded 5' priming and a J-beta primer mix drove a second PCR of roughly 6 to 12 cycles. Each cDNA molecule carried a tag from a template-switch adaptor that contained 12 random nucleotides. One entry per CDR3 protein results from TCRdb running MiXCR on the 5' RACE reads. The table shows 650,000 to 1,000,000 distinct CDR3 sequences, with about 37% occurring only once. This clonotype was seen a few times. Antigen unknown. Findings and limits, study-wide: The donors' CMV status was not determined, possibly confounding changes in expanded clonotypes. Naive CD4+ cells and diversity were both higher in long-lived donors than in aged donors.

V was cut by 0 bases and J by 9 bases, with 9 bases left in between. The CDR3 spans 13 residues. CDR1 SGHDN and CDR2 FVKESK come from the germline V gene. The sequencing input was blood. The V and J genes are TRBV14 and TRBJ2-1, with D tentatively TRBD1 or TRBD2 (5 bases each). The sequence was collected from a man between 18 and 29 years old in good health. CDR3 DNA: TGTGCCAGCAGCCAAGAGTTGAGGGGTGAGCAGTTCTTC. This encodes CASSQELRGEQFF.